This T cell receptor beta chain derives from a study of T cell responses to AZD1222 COVID-19 vaccine. The repertoire was sequenced with immunoSEQ multiplex PCR; TCRdb's copy has only in-frame clones and lacks some. The repertoire holds over 130,000 clones, under 95% seen once, with around 7.6% in the top ten. General observations from the study: Mapped onto spike, vaccine-associated CD4 TCRs spanned it and were dominant at 160-218 and 743-854.

Only a few counts were recorded for this clone. Its specificity is unknown. Sequences were derived from peripheral blood, sampled 28 days after the second dose of the MenACWY control vaccine. This TCR derives from an adult who received the MenACWY meningococcal vaccine as a control.

The CDR3 protein is CASSLEGFNRNQPQHF. For the CDR3, the DNA is TGCGCCAGCAGCTTGGAAGGATTCAATCGCAATCAGCCCCAGCATTTT. The J gene is TRBJ1-5, the V gene TRBV5-1; D remains unclear. V lost 0 bases and J 2 bases, leaving 12 bases between the germline ends. Germline V gives CDR1 SGHRS, CDR2 YFSETQ. The CDR3 totals 16 residues.